This is a list of T cell receptor beta chains from one sample in a study of blood T cell repertoires in COVID-19. Libraries were prepared by immunoSEQ multiplex PCR; TCRdb keeps only in-frame clonotypes and omits some of them. The repertoire holds more than 250,000 clones, with around 89% as singletons. The sample consisted of peripheral blood. Receptor source: a man younger than 35 who had recovered from COVID-19. Both conserved end residues are part of each CDR3. The order of the fields is CDR3 length, V gene, D gene, J gene, clone size, CDR3 protein, CDR3 DNA. D genes are given only for firm matches. Clone size, where shown, is once, few, many, or a class for clones that have expanded.

16	TRBV15	-	TRBJ1-6	-	CATSRDLEGLESPLHF	TGTGCCACCAGCAGAGATCTTGAGGGTTTGGAATCACCCCTCCACTTT
15	TRBV12-5	TRBD1	TRBJ1-2	-	CASGVNRGWNYGYTF	TGTGCTAGTGGCGTTAACAGGGGGTGGAACTATGGCTACACCTTC
14	TRBV5-4	-	TRBJ1-2	-	CASSLAESGVGYTF	TGTGCCAGCAGCTTGGCCGAGTCGGGGGTCGGCTACACCTTC
16	TRBV19	-	TRBJ2-1	-	CASSLNPSAGYNEQFF	TGTGCCAGTAGTCTAAACCCTAGCGCCGGATACAATGAGCAGTTCTTC
11	TRBV20-1	-	TRBJ2-1	once	CSPGTSYEQFF	TGCAGTCCCGGGACTTCCTATGAGCAGTTCTTC
14	TRBV10-1	-	TRBJ2-5	-	CASRGGASKETQYF	TGCGCCAGCAGGGGGGGGGCCAGTAAAGAGACCCAGTACTTC
16	TRBV28	TRBD1	TRBJ2-7	-	CASRTSGQGGSYEQYF	TGTGCCAGCAGAACTTCTGGACAGGGGGGGAGTTACGAGCAGTACTTC
16	TRBV6-4	-	TRBJ2-7	-	CASSDSKGGGPNEQYF	TGTGCCAGCAGTGACTCGAAGGGCGGGGGCCCCAACGAGCAGTACTTC
17	TRBV9	TRBD1	TRBJ1-1	-	CASSVDDRGPMNTEAFF	TGTGCCAGCAGCGTAGACGACAGGGGACCCATGAACACTGAAGCTTTCTTT
15	TRBV18	-	TRBJ1-1	few	CASSPRNTMNTEAFF	TGTGCCAGCTCACCACGAAACACCATGAACACTGAAGCTTTCTTT
14	TRBV5-1	-	TRBJ2-5	-	CASSPPRELETQYF	TGCGCCAGCAGCCCCCCTCGGGAGCTCGAGACCCAGTACTTC
16	TRBV4-2	-	TRBJ1-2	-	CASSQDRDFGPYGYTF	TGTGCCAGCAGCCAAGACCGGGACTTCGGGCCCTATGGCTACACCTTC
15	TRBV5-1	TRBD1	TRBJ2-2	-	CASSLGTGGFGELFF	TGCGCCAGCAGCTTGGGGACAGGGGGCTTCGGGGAGCTGTTTTTT
15	TRBV4-1	-	TRBJ1-5	-	CASSQGRGGYQPQHF	TGCGCCAGCAGCCAAGGTCGAGGGGGATATCAGCCCCAGCATTTT
14	TRBV11-2	TRBD2	TRBJ2-3	-	CASRMTSGGDTQYF	TGTGCCAGCAGAATGACTAGCGGGGGAGATACGCAGTATTTT
13	TRBV5-1	-	TRBJ2-1	-	CASSPDRGYEQFF	TGCGCCAGCAGCCCGGACAGAGGGTATGAGCAGTTCTTC
15	TRBV15	-	TRBJ2-7	-	CATSRVGTSSYEQYF	TGTGCCACCAGCAGAGTCGGGACTTCCTCATACGAGCAGTACTTC
12	TRBV7-2	TRBD1	TRBJ1-2	-	CASSPDRVGYTF	TGTGCCAGCAGCCCGGACAGGGTCGGCTACACCTTC
15	TRBV7-2	TRBD1	TRBJ1-1	-	CATVRTGSMNTEAFF	TGTGCCACCGTCCGGACAGGGAGTATGAACACTGAAGCTTTCTTT
15	TRBV6-1	-	TRBJ2-1	-	CASSETGYNYNEQFF	TGTGCCAGCAGTGAAACAGGGTATAACTACAATGAGCAGTTCTTC
15	TRBV3-1/TRBV3-2	TRBD1	TRBJ1-4	-	CASSQAGGKNEKLFF	TGTGCCAGCAGCCAAGCAGGGGGAAAAAATGAAAAACTGTTTTTT
14	TRBV7-8	-	TRBJ1-3	-	CASSSGVGGNTIYF	TGTGCCAGCAGTTCAGGTGTTGGTGGAAACACCATATATTTT
13	TRBV6-2/TRBV6-3	TRBD1	TRBJ1-2	-	CASSPTGGVGYTF	TGTGCCAGCAGCCCAACAGGGGGCGTAGGCTACACCTTC
14	TRBV6-5	TRBD1	TRBJ1-3	-	CASSRTGAGNTIYF	TGTGCCAGCAGTAGAACAGGGGCTGGAAACACCATATATTTT
18	TRBV18	-	TRBJ1-1	-	CASSPSRVPGTLDTEAFF	TGTGCCAGCTCACCATCCAGGGTCCCCGGGACTTTGGACACTGAAGCTTTCTTT
14	TRBV7-2	-	TRBJ1-1	-	CASSLGGGNTEAFF	TGTGCCAGCAGCTTAGGAGGGGGGAACACTGAAGCTTTCTTT
15	TRBV10-1	TRBD1	TRBJ1-5	-	CASSIGTGGNQPQHF	TGCGCCAGCAGTATTGGGACAGGGGGCAATCAGCCCCAGCATTTT
15	TRBV9	TRBD1	TRBJ2-7	-	CASSVGGQGVPEQYF	TGTGCCAGCAGCGTAGGGGGACAGGGGGTTCCCGAGCAGTACTTC
14	TRBV5-4	-	TRBJ2-4	-	CASSFGQSKNIQYF	TGTGCCAGCAGCTTTGGACAGTCCAAAAACATTCAGTACTTC
12	TRBV28	-	TRBJ2-1	-	CASSPGRNEQFF	TGTGCCAGCAGCCCCGGTCGCAATGAGCAGTTCTTC
13	TRBV7-9	-	TRBJ1-1	-	CASSLTDSRGAFF	TGTGCCAGCAGCTTAACGGACTCAAGGGGGGCTTTCTTT
14	TRBV18	-	TRBJ2-3	-	CASSPRTSTDTQYF	TGTGCCAGCTCACCAAGGACAAGCACAGATACGCAGTATTTT
13	TRBV7-9	-	TRBJ2-7	few	CASSYPLRDEQYF	TGTGCCAGCAGTTACCCCCTCAGGGACGAGCAGTACTTC
15	TRBV5-4	TRBD1	TRBJ1-1	-	CASSPGTGVNTEAFF	TGTGCCAGCAGCCCTGGGACAGGGGTGAACACTGAAGCTTTCTTT
15	TRBV19	-	TRBJ2-2	-	CASSIAGAVTGELFF	TGTGCCAGTAGTATAGCGGGAGCAGTCACCGGGGAGCTGTTTTTT
14	TRBV19	-	TRBJ1-1	-	CASSVSQGRAEAFF	TGTGCCAGTAGTGTATCACAGGGACGGGCTGAAGCTTTCTTT
14	TRBV11-2	TRBD1	TRBJ2-1	-	CASSLADRVNEQFF	TGTGCCAGCAGCTTAGCGGACAGGGTAAATGAGCAGTTCTTC
14	TRBV7-9	-	TRBJ2-7	few	CASSPAAASYEQYF	TGTGCCAGCAGCCCCGCGGCAGCCTCCTACGAGCAGTACTTC
14	TRBV10-2	-	TRBJ1-2	-	CASSDLTEDYGYTF	TGCGCCAGCAGCGACCTGACAGAAGACTATGGCTACACCTTC
15	TRBV5-1	-	TRBJ2-2	once	CASSLEYAGTGELFF	TGCGCCAGCAGCTTAGAATACGCGGGGACCGGGGAGCTGTTTTTT
13	TRBV30	-	TRBJ1-6	once	CAWRGRGNSPLHF	TGTGCCTGGAGAGGCAGGGGTAATTCACCCCTCCACTTT
14	TRBV29-1	TRBD1	TRBJ1-2	once	CSVAPTGVGLGYTF	TGCAGCGTTGCCCCGACAGGGGTTGGGTTAGGCTACACCTTC
13	TRBV29-1	TRBD2	TRBJ2-3	-	CSVEPGLADTQYF	TGCAGCGTTGAACCGGGACTAGCAGATACGCAGTATTTT
13	TRBV7-3	TRBD1	TRBJ1-2	-	CASSSGQGYGYTF	TGTGCCAGCAGCTCTGGACAGGGCTATGGCTACACCTTC
13	TRBV18	-	TRBJ1-1	-	CASSNGENTEAFF	TGTGCCAGCTCAAACGGGGAGAACACTGAAGCTTTCTTT
13	TRBV12-3/TRBV12-4	-	TRBJ2-7	-	CASSFGHPYEQYF	TGTGCCAGCAGTTTTGGACACCCCTACGAGCAGTACTTC
13	TRBV15	TRBD2	TRBJ2-1	-	CATSRDRGVEQFF	TGTGCCACCAGCAGGGACCGGGGGGTTGAGCAGTTCTTC
15	TRBV3-1/TRBV3-2	-	TRBJ2-5	-	CASSQDFRVGETQYF	TGTGCCAGCAGCCAAGATTTCAGGGTGGGGGAGACCCAGTACTTC